The source of this TCR beta chain is a study of blood T cell repertoires in COVID-19. Overall study: The study drew acute and convalescent COVID-19 samples from the United States, Italy and Spain. T cells, B-cell-depleted T cells, or PBMCs supplied cDNA or gDNA.

Under the authors' procedure: Researchers report that nucleated cell counts were estimated from reference gene primer amplification. Here immunoSEQ multiplex PCR was the method, and the copy in TCRdb shows in-frame clones only, minus some. That table gives V, J and clone size, and the DNA gave D and trimming. This table has 50,000 to 60,000 clones, around 86% appearing once. Germline V gives CDR1 SGHRS, CDR2 YFSETQ. V lost 2 bases, J lost 6 bases, and 7 bases stayed unmatched. The CDR3 totals 14 residues. The chain couples TRBV5-1 to TRBJ2-7; 8 bases align to TRBD2. The sequence derives from a human donor with active COVID-19. The donor label of this sample is uncertain. Input material: peripheral blood. CDR3 nucleotides: TGCGCCAGCAGCTTAAGCCGGGAGGGCCTCGAGCAGTACTTC. It specifies CASSLSREGLEQYF. The variable domain in full, completed from reference TRBV5-1 and TRBJ2-7, reads KAGVTQTPRYLIKTRGQQVTLSCSPISGHRSVSWYQQTPGQGLQFLFEYFSETQRNKGNFPGRFSGRQFSNSRSEMNVSTLELGDSALYLCASSLSREGLEQYFGPGTRLTVT.